Shown below are 3 T cell receptor beta chains from a single sample sequenced in a study of cytomegalovirus exposure and HLA in healthy donors. The assay was immunoSEQ multiplex PCR, and TCRdb's table has in-frame clones only and misses some. The sample holds over 250,000 clones, 80% to 90% seen once. The sequenced material came from PBMCs. The receptor set was obtained from a woman younger than 30 in good health and CMV-seronegative.

The CDR3 spells CATSSQGLNYGYTF. CDR3 DNA sequence: TGTGCCACCAGCAGCCAGGGCCTTAACTATGGCTACACCTTC. The chain carries TRBV15 and TRBJ1-2; possible D gene TRBD1, 5 bases. CDR1 is LNHNV and CDR2 is YYDKDF in the germline V gene (reference sequence). Trimming took off 3 bases at V and 1 base at J, with 9 bases between the two ends. The CDR3 contains 14 residues.

This sequence joins TRBV19 and TRBJ2-7, with 9 bases matching TRBD2. The CDR3 is made up of 14 amino acids. V trimming: 2 bases; J trimming: 6 bases; junction bases outside the gene matches: 5. The germline V gene has CDR1 LNHDA and CDR2 SQIVND (reference sequence). The CDR3 loop reads CASSILAGPREQYF. CDR3 coding DNA: TGTGCCAGTAGTATACTAGCGGGGCCCCGCGAGCAGTACTTC.

This chain connects TRBV6-5 to TRBJ1-1; 8 nucleotides agree with TRBD1. The CDR3 has 13 residues. The germline V gene has CDR1 MNHEY and CDR2 SVGAGI. Unmatched junction bases numbered 6, after V lost 7 bases and J lost 5 bases. CDR3 residues: CASTRTGRTEAFF. The DNA of the CDR3 is TGTGCCAGCACGCGGACAGGGCGGACTGAAGCTTTCTTT.